Listed here are 16 T cell receptor beta chains from one sample, sequenced in a study of blood T cell repertoires in COVID-19. The assay was immunoSEQ multiplex PCR, and TCRdb's table has in-frame clones only and misses some. The sample includes tens of thousands of clones, roughly 90% of them seen just once. The source material was peripheral blood. Receptor source: a man in his sixties with acute or convalescent COVID-19.

The gene calls are TRBV12-3 or TRBV12-4 and TRBJ2-7; D unresolved. The length of the CDR3 is 13 residues. V was clipped by 2 bases and J by 6 bases, with 11 bases between them. The CDR3 DNA reads TGTGCCAGCAGTTTATCAGAATTAACCGAGCAGTACTTC. Encoded protein: CASSLSELTEQYF.

This clone has just a few counts. This chain joins TRBV19 and TRBJ1-1; TRBD1 matches at 8 bases. J gave up 2 bases and V 3 bases, and 8 bases lay outside the gene matches. This CDR3 has 16 amino acids. Germline lookup yields CDR1 LNHDA and CDR2 SQIVND (reference sequence). The DNA of the CDR3 is TGTGCCAGTAGTATTAGGGCCGGACAGGGCAACACTGAAGCTTTCTTT. Its protein product is CASSIRAGQGNTEAFF.

The chain uses TRBV5-4 and TRBJ1-6; D is uncertain. Trimming left V 0 bases short and J 14 bases short, with 12 bases between. CDR1 is SGHNT and CDR2 is YYREEE in the germline V gene (reference sequence). There are 13 residues in the CDR3. CDR3 sequence (DNA): TGTGCCAGCAGCTTGGAGGAGGGTACGGCCCTCCACTTT. Residues: CASSLEEGTALHF.

The chain employs TRBV4-1 and TRBJ2-7, with D possibly being TRBD2 (6 bases). The V gene lost 3 bases and the J gene lost 6 bases, with 15 bases spanning the gap. The CDR3 spans 14 residues. Germline V gives CDR1 MGHRA, CDR2 YSYEKL. CDR3 coding DNA: TGCGCCAGCAGCCAGGCTAATAGGGGAGGCGAGCAGTACTTC. It translates to CASSQANRGGEQYF.

The V gene is TRBV9, the J gene TRBJ2-1; no definite D call. The ends were cut back, 8 bases at V and 6 bases at J, with 12 bases in the middle. The CDR3 sequence is 12 residues long. CDR1 SGDLS and CDR2 YYNGEE come from the germline V gene. The CDR3 region has the DNA TGTGCCAGTGGCCCTCATGTCAATGAGCAGTTCTTC. This encodes CASGPHVNEQFF.

The CDR3 here is CASSLSSVTEAFF. Here the CDR3 DNA reads TGTGCCAGCAGTTTATCGTCAGTCACTGAAGCTTTCTTT. The chain is built from TRBV27 and TRBJ1-1; no reliable D call. Trimming left V 0 bases short and J 4 bases short, with 6 bases between. The CDR3 is 13 amino acids. The germline CDR1 and CDR2 sequences are MNHEY and SMNVEV (reference sequence).

The V and J genes are TRBV30 and TRBJ2-5; 9 nucleotides align to TRBD2. Germline-derived CDR1 and CDR2 are GTSNPN and SVGIG (reference sequence). This CDR3 is built from 14 residues. V dropped 2 bases and J dropped 5; count of bases not matched to a gene: 6. CDR3 sequence reads: CAWSPGTSHETQYF. CDR3 bases: TGTGCCTGGAGTCCCGGGACTAGCCACGAGACCCAGTACTTC.

This chain connects TRBV6-6 to TRBJ1-5, with 8 bases identical to TRBD1. Germline V gene lookup returns CDR1 MNHNY and CDR2 SVGAGI (reference sequence). The J segment lost 7 bases and the V segment lost 6 bases, leaving 8 bases of the junction unmatched. The CDR3 runs 14 residues. CDR3 loop: CASSPGGAGQPQHF. Here the CDR3 DNA reads TGTGCCAGCAGCCCAGGGGGCGCCGGCCAGCCCCAGCATTTT.

The J gene is TRBJ2-1, the V gene TRBV7-9, with 9 positions matching TRBD1. Germline V gene lookup returns CDR1 SEHNR and CDR2 FQNEAQ (reference sequence). The CDR3 runs 17 residues. Trimming took 3 bases from V and 7 from J; bases not matched to a gene: 13. The CDR3 is CASSFSSGQGGRNEQFF. CDR3 nucleotide sequence: TGTGCCAGCAGCTTTTCCTCGGGACAGGGCGGTAGGAATGAGCAGTTCTTC.

V is TRBV6-6 and J is TRBJ1-6; D remains ambiguous. CDR1 is MNHNY and CDR2 is SVGAGI in the germline V gene (reference sequence). V was shortened by 2 bases and J by 6 bases, with 8 bases between the two germline ends. The CDR3 sequence is 14 residues long. The CDR3 DNA reads TGTGCCAGCAGTTACGACTGGAGTAATTCACCCCTCCACTTT. Protein product: CASSYDWSNSPLHF.

The chain has TRBV5-6 and TRBJ1-1, with 8 bases matching TRBD1. V lost 0 bases to trimming and J lost 1 base; unmatched junction nucleotides: 2. Germline loops: CDR1 SGHDT, CDR2 YYEEEE. The CDR3 sequence is 15 residues long. The CDR3 sequence is CASSLVGQGNTEAFF. CDR3 coding DNA: TGTGCCAGCAGCTTGGTAGGACAGGGGAACACTGAAGCTTTCTTT.

The chain combines TRBV5-1 with TRBJ2-3; D not resolved. The V end was cut by 0 bases, the J end by 0 bases, with 5 bases between. Germline V CDR1 and CDR2: SGHRS, YFSETQ. This CDR3 contains 14 residues. The CDR3 DNA follows: TGCGCCAGCAGCTTGGAACAGAGCACAGATACGCAGTATTTT. It yields the protein CASSLEQSTDTQYF.

This chain connects TRBV5-1 to TRBJ2-7; TRBD1 agrees at 9 bases. The CDR3 spans 15 residues. J gave up 1 base and V 4 bases, and 6 bases lay outside the gene matches. CDR1 and CDR2 from the germline V gene are SGHRS and YFSETQ. The CDR3 coding sequence is TGCGCCAGCAGCCCGGGACAGGGCGGGTCCTACGAGCAGTACTTC. The encoded protein is CASSPGQGGSYEQYF.

The chain has TRBV5-1 and TRBJ2-7, with 10 bases identical to TRBD1. The CDR3 has 13 residues. Germline values: CDR1 SGHRS, CDR2 YFSETQ. J lost 3 bases, V lost 4 bases, and 1 base had no gene match. As DNA, the CDR3 is TGCGCCAGCAGCGGGACAGGGGTCTACGAGCAGTACTTC. Its protein product is CASSGTGVYEQYF. Using reference TRBV5-1 and TRBJ2-7 for the parts outside the CDR3, the full variable domain is KAGVTQTPRYLIKTRGQQVTLSCSPISGHRSVSWYQQTPGQGLQFLFEYFSETQRNKGNFPGRFSGRQFSNSRSEMNVSTLELGDSALYLCASSGTGVYEQYFGPGTRLTVT.

The chain uses TRBV5-6 and TRBJ2-7, with 7 positions matching TRBD1. The V segment lost 7 bases and the J segment 5 bases; nucleotides outside the gene matches: 9. Germline V CDR1 and CDR2: SGHDT, YYEEEE. This CDR3 region has 13 residues. CDR3 DNA: TGTGCCAGCCTCTTGACAGGGCTTAACGAGCAGTACTTC. Protein product: CASLLTGLNEQYF.

The CDR3 DNA sequence: TGTGCCAGCAGCTTAGGCGGTCTGAACACCGGGGAGCTGTTTTTT. Amino acids: CASSLGGLNTGELFF. This rearrangement joins TRBV11-3 to TRBJ2-2; D gene ambiguous. V was trimmed by 1 base and J by 1 base, leaving 7 bases between them. CDR1 is SGHNT, CDR2 YENEEA, per germline. The CDR3 contains 15 residues.